The 9 T cell receptor beta chains below were found in one sample sequenced in a study of OX40 agonist ivuxolimab in advanced cancers. The method was immunoSEQ multiplex PCR; TCRdb's version includes in-frame clones alone and lacks a portion of them. The sample consists of tens of thousands of clones, nearly 95% of them appearing once. The material sequenced was CD4+ or CD8+ T cells sorted from blood, taken in a trial of the OX40 agonist ivuxolimab. These receptors were taken from an adult with an advanced solid tumor such as melanoma, head and neck, liver or kidney cancer.

The chain couples TRBV7-8 to TRBJ2-7; 9 bases align to TRBD1. The CDR3 is 16 amino acids. J gave up 5 bases and V 5 bases, and 13 bases lay outside the gene matches. Per the germline V gene, CDR1 is SGHVS and CDR2 is FQNEAQ. As DNA, the CDR3 is TGTGCCAGCAGCGATAACGACTGGGACAGGGTCCACGAGCAGTACTTC. This gives the protein CASSDNDWDRVHEQYF.

This rearrangement joins TRBV4-3 to TRBJ2-7; D possibly corresponds to TRBD2 (5 bases). CDR1 and CDR2 from the germline V gene are LGHNA and YSLEER. The V end lost 0 bases, the J end lost 2 bases, and 14 bases lay between the germline ends. The CDR3 length is 16 residues. The CDR3, as DNA: TGCGCCAGCAGCCAAGATAGTTCGGGGATCACCTACGAGCAGTACTTC. Translating it yields CASSQDSSGITYEQYF.

V gene TRBV5-1 combines with J gene TRBJ1-4; maybe TRBD1 (6 bases). CDR3 length: 16 amino acids. Germline lookup yields CDR1 SGHRS and CDR2 YFSETQ. Trimming shortened V by 4 bases and J by 7 bases, and 20 bases separated the two germline ends. The CDR3 here is CASSQLQGGGIEKLFF. In DNA form, the CDR3 reads TGCGCCAGCAGCCAACTACAGGGCGGTGGTATTGAAAAACTGTTTTTT. The variable domain in full, completed from reference TRBV5-1 and TRBJ1-4, reads KAGVTQTPRYLIKTRGQQVTLSCSPISGHRSVSWYQQTPGQGLQFLFEYFSETQRNKGNFPGRFSGRQFSNSRSEMNVSTLELGDSALYLCASSQLQGGGIEKLFFGSGTQLSVL.

This chain uses TRBV5-1 with TRBJ2-7; D is ambiguous. Germline V gives CDR1 SGHRS, CDR2 YFSETQ. The CDR3 contains 13 residues. V was shortened by 0 bases and J by 2 bases, with 6 bases between the two germline ends. The CDR3 nucleotides are TGCGCCAGCAGCTTGGATGGCCCCTACGAGCAGTACTTC. Translating it yields CASSLDGPYEQYF.

V and J are TRBV9 and TRBJ2-3, with a possible D match to TRBD1 (5 bases). The CDR3 runs 16 residues. CDR1 and CDR2 (germline): SGDLS, YYNGEE. V lost 3 bases, J lost 0 bases, and 14 bases lay in between. Written as DNA, the CDR3 is TGTGCCAGCAGCGGCCCGACAGAGACTAGCACAGATACGCAGTATTTT. This translates into CASSGPTETSTDTQYF.

This sequence joins TRBV2 and TRBJ2-1; 15 nucleotides align to TRBD2. Germline V gene sequence: CDR1 SNHLY, CDR2 FYNNEI. The CDR3 runs to 16 residues. Trimming cost V 8 bases and J 0 bases; bases outside gene matches: 2. The CDR3, as DNA: TGTGCCAGCGGGACTAGCGGGGGGTCCTCCTACAATGAGCAGTTCTTC. Protein: CASGTSGGSSYNEQFF.

The CDR3 sequence: CASSIGQWLGDTQYF. The CDR3 nucleotides are TGTGCCAGTAGTATAGGACAGTGGTTGGGCGATACGCAGTATTTT. The chain links TRBV19 to TRBJ2-3; TRBD1 might be the D (5 bases). The CDR3 loop spans 15 amino acids. Per germline, CDR1 LNHDA and CDR2 SQIVND (reference sequence). The ends were cut back, 1 base at V and 6 bases at J, with 14 bases in the middle.

The chain employs TRBV25-1 and TRBJ2-5, with unresolved D. The CDR3 is 11 amino acids. V shed 4 bases and J shed 5 bases, with 5 bases lying between them. Germline V CDR1 and CDR2: MGHDK, SYGVNS. CDR3 in amino acids: CASSGMETQYF. CDR3 DNA sequence: TGTGCCAGCAGTGGGATGGAGACCCAGTACTTC. The full variable domain, its missing parts supplied by reference TRBV25-1 and TRBJ2-5, is EADIYQTPRYLVIGTGKKITLECSQTMGHDKMYWYQQDPGMELHLIHYSYGVNSTEKGDLSSESTVSRIRTEHFPLTLESARPSHTSQYLCASSGMETQYFGPGTRLLVL.

This clone occurred once. This chain joins TRBV9 and TRBJ2-2; a possible D gene is TRBD1 (6 bases). The CDR3 contains 12 residues. From germline, CDR1 is SGDLS and CDR2 YYNGEE. Trimming left V 3 bases short and J 6 bases short, with 6 bases between. CDR3: CASSDRAGELFF. The DNA for the CDR3 is TGTGCCAGCAGCGACAGGGCCGGGGAGCTGTTTTTT.